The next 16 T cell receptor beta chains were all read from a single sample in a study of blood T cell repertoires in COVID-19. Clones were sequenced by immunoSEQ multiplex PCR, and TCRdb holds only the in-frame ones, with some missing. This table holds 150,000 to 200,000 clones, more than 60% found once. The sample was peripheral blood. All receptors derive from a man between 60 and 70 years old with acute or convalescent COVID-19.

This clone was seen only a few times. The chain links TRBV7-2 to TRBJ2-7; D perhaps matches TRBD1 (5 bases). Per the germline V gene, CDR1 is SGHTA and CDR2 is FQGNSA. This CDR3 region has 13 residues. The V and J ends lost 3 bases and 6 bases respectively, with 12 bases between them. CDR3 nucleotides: TGTGCCAGCAGCTTTGGTGGGGCCTTCGAGCAGTACTTC. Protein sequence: CASSFGGAFEQYF.

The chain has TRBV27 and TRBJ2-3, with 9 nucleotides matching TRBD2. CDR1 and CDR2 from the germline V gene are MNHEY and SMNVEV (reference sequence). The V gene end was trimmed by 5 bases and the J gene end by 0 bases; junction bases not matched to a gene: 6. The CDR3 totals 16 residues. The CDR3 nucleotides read TGTGCCAGCAGTCCAGGGACTAGCACCAGCACAGATACGCAGTATTTT. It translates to CASSPGTSTSTDTQYF.

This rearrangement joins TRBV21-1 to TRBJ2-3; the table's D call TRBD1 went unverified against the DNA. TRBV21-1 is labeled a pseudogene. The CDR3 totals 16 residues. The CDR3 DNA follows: TGTGCCAGCAGCAAAGAGTCCACAGTCTGCGCAGATACGCAGTATTTT. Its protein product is CASSKESTVCADTQYF.

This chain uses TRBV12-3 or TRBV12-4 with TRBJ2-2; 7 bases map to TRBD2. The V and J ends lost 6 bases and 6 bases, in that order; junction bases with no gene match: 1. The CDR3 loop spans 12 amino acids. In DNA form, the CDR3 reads TGTGCCAGCAGCCGGGGGGCCGGGGAGCTGTTTTTT. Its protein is CASSRGAGELFF.

In DNA form, the CDR3 reads TGCGCCAGCAGCCCTAGAGAGAACATGTGGCCAGATACGCAGTATTTT. Its protein product is CASSPRENMWPDTQYF. The chain joins TRBV4-1 to TRBJ2-3, with D unresolved. Trimming shortened V by 4 bases and J by 4 bases, and 18 bases separated the two germline ends. Germline values: CDR1 MGHRA, CDR2 YSYEKL. The CDR3 extends over 16 amino acids.

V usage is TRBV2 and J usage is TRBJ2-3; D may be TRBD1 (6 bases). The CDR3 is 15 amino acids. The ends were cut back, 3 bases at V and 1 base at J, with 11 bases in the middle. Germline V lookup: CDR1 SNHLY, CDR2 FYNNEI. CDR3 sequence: CASSDWAGGTDTQYF. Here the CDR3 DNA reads TGTGCCAGCAGTGACTGGGCAGGGGGCACAGATACGCAGTATTTT.

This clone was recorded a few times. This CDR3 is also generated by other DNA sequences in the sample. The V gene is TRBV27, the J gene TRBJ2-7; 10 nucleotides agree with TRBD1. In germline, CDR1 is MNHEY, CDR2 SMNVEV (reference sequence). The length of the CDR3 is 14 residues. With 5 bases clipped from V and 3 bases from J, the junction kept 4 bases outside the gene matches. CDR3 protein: CASSGQGGLYEQYF. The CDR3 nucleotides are TGTGCCAGCAGTGGACAGGGGGGGCTCTACGAGCAGTACTTC.

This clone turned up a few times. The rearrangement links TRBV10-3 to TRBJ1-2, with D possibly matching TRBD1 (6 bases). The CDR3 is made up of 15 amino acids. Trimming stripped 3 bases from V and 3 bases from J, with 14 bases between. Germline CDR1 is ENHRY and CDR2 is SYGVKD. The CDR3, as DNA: TGTGCCATCAGTGACCCCGGGACATTTGACTATGGCTACACCTTC. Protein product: CAISDPGTFDYGYTF.

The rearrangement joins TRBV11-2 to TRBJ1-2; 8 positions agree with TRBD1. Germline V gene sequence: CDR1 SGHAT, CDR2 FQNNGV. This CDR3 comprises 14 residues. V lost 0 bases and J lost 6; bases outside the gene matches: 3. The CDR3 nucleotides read TGTGCCAGCAGCTTAGAGCGCAGGGGGCATGGCTACACCTTC. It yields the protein CASSLERRGHGYTF.

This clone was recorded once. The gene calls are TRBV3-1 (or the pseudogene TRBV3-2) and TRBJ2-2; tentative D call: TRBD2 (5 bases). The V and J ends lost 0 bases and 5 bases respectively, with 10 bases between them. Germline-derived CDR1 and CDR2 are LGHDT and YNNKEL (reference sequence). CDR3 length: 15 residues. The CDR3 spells CASSQDERRTGELFF. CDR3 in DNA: TGTGCCAGCAGCCAAGATGAGCGGAGGACCGGGGAGCTGTTTTTT.

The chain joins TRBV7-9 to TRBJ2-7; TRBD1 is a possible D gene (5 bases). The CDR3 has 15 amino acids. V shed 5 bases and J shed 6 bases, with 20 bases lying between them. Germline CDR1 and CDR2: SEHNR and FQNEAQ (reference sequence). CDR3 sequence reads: CASSKRQPLKFEQYF. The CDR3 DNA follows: TGTGCCAGCAGCAAAAGACAGCCCCTAAAATTCGAGCAGTACTTC.

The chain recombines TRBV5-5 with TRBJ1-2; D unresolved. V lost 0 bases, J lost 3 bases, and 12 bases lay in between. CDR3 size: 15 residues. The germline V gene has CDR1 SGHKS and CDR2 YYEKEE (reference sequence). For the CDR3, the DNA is TGTGCCAGCAGCTTGGAGTCAGTGGGCTACTATGGCTACACCTTC. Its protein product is CASSLESVGYYGYTF.

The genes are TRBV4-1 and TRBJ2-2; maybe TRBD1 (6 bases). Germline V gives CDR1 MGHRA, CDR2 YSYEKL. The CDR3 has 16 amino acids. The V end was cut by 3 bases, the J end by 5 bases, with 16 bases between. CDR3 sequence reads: CASSQPIRGKTGELFF. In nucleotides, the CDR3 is TGCGCCAGCAGCCAGCCCATCAGGGGAAAGACCGGGGAGCTGTTTTTT.

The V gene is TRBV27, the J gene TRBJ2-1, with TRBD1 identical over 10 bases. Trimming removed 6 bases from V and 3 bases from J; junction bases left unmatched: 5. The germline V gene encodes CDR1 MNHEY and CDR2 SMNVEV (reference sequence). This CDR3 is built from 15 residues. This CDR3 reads CASSPGQGVYNEQFF. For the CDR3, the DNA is TGTGCCAGCAGCCCAGGACAGGGGGTCTACAATGAGCAGTTCTTC.

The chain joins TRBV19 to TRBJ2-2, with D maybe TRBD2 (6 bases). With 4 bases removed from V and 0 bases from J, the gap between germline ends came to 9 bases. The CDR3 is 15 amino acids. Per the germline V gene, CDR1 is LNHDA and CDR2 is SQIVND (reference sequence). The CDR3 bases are TGTGCCAGTAGTAGGACTATCTCGAACACCGGGGAGCTGTTTTTT. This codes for CASSRTISNTGELFF.

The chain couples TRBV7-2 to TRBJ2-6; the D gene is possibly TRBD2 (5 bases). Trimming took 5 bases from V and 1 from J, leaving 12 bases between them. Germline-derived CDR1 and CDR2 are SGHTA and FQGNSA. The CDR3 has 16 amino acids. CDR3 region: CASSRGVSSGANVLTF. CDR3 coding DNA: TGTGCCAGCAGCCGGGGAGTTTCATCTGGGGCCAACGTCCTGACTTTC.